Below, 18 T cell receptor beta chains from the same sample are listed, as sequenced in a study of early T cells in non-severe SARS-CoV-2 infection. MiXCR, applied by TCRdb to the 5' RACE reads, yields one record per CDR3 protein. The data show some 40,000 distinct CDR3 sequences, roughly 4.3% seen once. Sequenced sample: whole blood. The origin of the receptors is an adult who was a healthcare worker with PCR-confirmed SARS-CoV-2 infection or an uninfected control (not recorded which).

The V call is TRBV29-1, the J call TRBJ2-5, with D unresolved. V was clipped by 8 bases and J by 0 bases, with 10 bases between them. Germline V gene sequence: CDR1 SQVTM, CDR2 ANQGSEA. The CDR3 is 12 residues long. The CDR3 reads CSLARNQETQYF. In DNA form, the CDR3 reads TGCAGCCTGGCCAGAAACCAAGAGACCCAGTACTTC.

In this sample, this clonotype turned up many times. The CDR3 is CASSIPGLTSLLNTEAFF. The CDR3 nucleotides read TGTGCCAGTAGTATCCCGGGCCTGACCTCCTTACTTAACACTGAAGCTTTCTTT. The chain couples TRBV19 to TRBJ1-1; D not certain. The CDR3 loop spans 18 amino acids. The germline V gene has CDR1 LNHDA and CDR2 SQIVND (reference sequence). Deletions cut 3 bases from V and 2 bases from J, with 22 bases between.

There are many counts of this clonotype. The chain carries TRBV7-2 and TRBJ1-5; D remains unclear. This CDR3 region has 13 residues. The V gene lost 1 base and the J gene lost 3 bases, with 4 bases spanning the gap. Germline V gives CDR1 SGHTA, CDR2 FQGNSA. The DNA for the CDR3 is TGTGCCAGCAGCTTAGTCAACAATCAGCCCCAGCATTTT. Encoded protein: CASSLVNNQPQHF.

This clonotype has a count of ten or more. The V gene is TRBV2, the J gene TRBJ2-1; D remains unclear. Germline CDR1 reads SNHLY; CDR2 reads FYNNEI. This CDR3 has 12 residues. V was trimmed by 7 bases and J by 6 bases, leaving 10 bases between them. Here the CDR3 reads CASTTPGNEQFF. In nucleotides, the CDR3 is TGTGCCAGCACGACCCCCGGCAATGAGCAGTTCTTC.

The rearrangement joins TRBV13 to TRBJ2-5; D is unclear. The V gene's germline CDR1 is PRHDT and CDR2 FYEKMQ (reference sequence). This CDR3 has 11 residues. V lost 5 bases, J lost 7 bases, and 8 bases lay in between. For the CDR3, the DNA is TGTGCCAGCAGCAAAGAAGGGACCCAGTACTTC. Protein: CASSKEGTQYF.

This clonotype was observed at least ten times. This chain's CDR3 is CASSFATGRGEKLFF. The CDR3 DNA sequence: TGTGCCAGCAGCTTCGCTACCGGGAGGGGGGAAAAACTGTTTTTT. The chain combines TRBV7-6 with TRBJ1-4; maybe TRBD1 (6 bases). CDR3 size: 15 residues. The germline CDR1 and CDR2 sequences are SGHVS and FNYEAQ. The germline V and J ends were trimmed by 3 bases and 8 bases, with 16 bases remaining between them.

Ten or more counts support this clonotype. The chain recombines TRBV11-2 with TRBJ1-1; D uncertain. Germline V lookup: CDR1 SGHAT, CDR2 FQNNGV. CDR3 length: 13 amino acids. The germline V and J ends were trimmed by 5 bases and 4 bases, with 11 bases remaining between them. CDR3 DNA: TGTGCCAGCAGCCCACTTAGGGCCACTGAAGCTTTCTTT. Encoded protein: CASSPLRATEAFF.

This clonotype has ten or more counts. V gene TRBV7-2 combines with J gene TRBJ1-3; weak D call: TRBD1 (5 bases). Between the trimmed V and J ends, which lost 2 bases and 3 bases, there was a span of 5 bases. Germline values: CDR1 SGHTA, CDR2 FQGNSA. The CDR3 totals 13 residues. Here the CDR3 DNA reads TGTGCCAGCAGCTTACAGGGTGGAAACACCATATATTTT. It specifies CASSLQGGNTIYF.

Only a few counts were recorded for this clonotype. A much larger clone is a single base away; this may be a read error. This chain joins TRBV10-3 and TRBJ2-1; no clear D. Germline V gene data show CDR1 as ENHRY and CDR2 as SYGVKD. The CDR3 is 14 residues long. The CDR3 spells CVISWATAYNEQFF. CDR3 DNA sequence: TGTGTCATCTCTTGGGCCACAGCTTACAATGAGCAGTTCTTC.

This clonotype was detected only a few times. This chain uses TRBV12-3 or TRBV12-4 with TRBJ1-2; D unresolved. Trimming shortened V by 3 bases and J by 4 bases, and 21 bases separated the two germline ends. This CDR3 spans 17 amino acids. The DNA for the CDR3 is TGTGCCAGCAGTTTGTTAGGCGCACGGGTAGATTCCTATGGCTACACCTTC. The encoded protein is CASSLLGARVDSYGYTF.

At least ten counts were recorded for this clonotype. The chain carries TRBV12-3 or TRBV12-4 and TRBJ1-2; D is unclear. The CDR3 runs 12 residues. Trimming removed 5 bases at V and 8 bases at J, with 12 bases between. CDR3 coding DNA: TGTGCCAGCAGTCCACGCAGTTGGGGCTACACCTTC. Translated: CASSPRSWGYTF.

This clonotype was observed at least ten times. This sequence joins TRBV6-6 and TRBJ1-1, with unresolved D. CDR1 is MNHNY, CDR2 SVGAGI, per germline (reference sequence). The CDR3 length is 15 residues. Trimming left V 7 bases short and J 6 bases short, with 21 bases between. The CDR3: CASIDPRAAGAEAFF. In DNA form, the CDR3 reads TGTGCCAGCATCGACCCCCGGGCTGCGGGCGCTGAAGCTTTCTTT.

This clonotype was observed at least ten times. This rearrangement joins TRBV3-1 to TRBJ2-4; the match to TRBD2 covers 9 bases. There are 16 residues in the CDR3. V dropped 3 bases and J dropped 1; count of bases not matched to a gene: 4. CDR1 and CDR2 (germline): LGHDT, YNNKEL (reference sequence). This CDR3 is CASSQRGGEAKNIQYF. As DNA, the CDR3 is TGTGCCAGCAGCCAGCGGGGGGGTGAGGCCAAAAACATTCAGTACTTC.

This chain joins TRBV5-4 and TRBJ2-3; D not resolved. The CDR3 extends over 12 amino acids. The ends were cut back, 4 bases at V and 0 bases at J, with 3 bases in the middle. CDR1 and CDR2 from the germline V gene are SGHNT and YYREEE (reference sequence). CDR3 DNA sequence: TGTGCCAGCAGCCATAGCACAGATACGCAGTATTTT. Translated, it gives CASSHSTDTQYF. The full variable domain, with the rest looked up from reference TRBV5-4 and TRBJ2-3, is ETGVTQSPTHLIKTRGQQVTLRCSSQSGHNTVSWYQQALGQGPQFIFQYYREEENGRGNFPPRFSGLQFPNYSSELNVNALELDDSALYLCASSHSTDTQYFGPGTRLTVL.

This clonotype is categorized as medium-sized. The chain couples TRBV20-1 to TRBJ2-3; tentative D call: TRBD2 (5 bases). Germline assignment: CDR1 DFQATT and CDR2 SNEGSKA (reference sequence). This CDR3 region has 16 residues. Deletions cut 1 base from V and 0 bases from J, with 14 bases between. The CDR3 DNA reads as TGCAGTGCTAGAGCGAGAGCGGCACTGAGCACAGATACGCAGTATTTT. Translated: CSARARAALSTDTQYF.

There are many counts of this clonotype. J is TRBJ1-4 and V is TRBV15; 8 bases fit TRBD1. The J segment lost 3 bases and the V segment lost 3 bases, leaving 0 bases of the junction unmatched. The CDR3 is 14 residues long. Germline V gene data show CDR1 as LNHNV and CDR2 as YYDKDF (reference sequence). The CDR3 region has the DNA TGTGCCACCAGCAGGGACAGGGCTAATGAAAAACTGTTTTTT. Encoded protein: CATSRDRANEKLFF.

This rearrangement joins TRBV30 to TRBJ2-7, with 7 bases fitting TRBD1. There are 15 residues in the CDR3. Germline values: CDR1 GTSNPN, CDR2 SVGIG (reference sequence). V shed 2 bases, J shed 0 bases, and the junction held 7 bases outside the gene matches. The CDR3 loop reads CAWSPQGTLSYEQYF. DNA for the CDR3: TGTGCCTGGAGTCCACAGGGGACACTCTCCTACGAGCAGTACTTC.

This clonotype was seen repeatedly, ten times or more. V is TRBV29-1 and J is TRBJ2-1; 9 nucleotides align to TRBD2. With 1 base clipped from V and 6 bases from J, the junction kept 1 base outside the gene matches. Per germline, CDR1 SQVTM and CDR2 ANQGSEA. The CDR3 runs 13 residues. CDR3 protein: CSVEGLAANEQFF. Here the CDR3 DNA reads TGCAGCGTTGAAGGACTAGCGGCCAATGAGCAGTTCTTC.